These T cell receptor beta chains were read from a single sample in a study of shared clonotypes between healthy human individuals. The protocol was immunoSEQ multiplex PCR, while the TCRdb copy is restricted to in-frame clones and leaves out a portion. The table lists about 750,000 clones, 80% to 95% of them singletons. The sequencing sample was made of naive CD8+ T cells sorted from blood. These receptor sequences come from a man aged 30 to 45 in good health. CDR3s include the opening cysteine and the closing phenylalanine or tryptophan. A D gene is named only where the DNA matches it firmly. Only part of the rows carry a size: once, few, many, or a class if the clone is expanded.

v_gene	d_gene	abundance	j_gene	CDR3nt	CDR3aa
TRBV15	.	.	TRBJ1-3	TGTGCCACCAGGGAGGGCTCTGGAAACACCATATATTTT	CATREGSGNTIYF
TRBV11-2	.	once	TRBJ1-1	TGTGCCAGCAGCTGGAGGAATTTCGCTGAAGCTTTCTTT	CASSWRNFAEAFF
TRBV7-2	.	.	TRBJ2-4	TGTGCCAGCAAGCCAACTCTCGGGGTCGGAGTAAACATTCAGTACTTC	CASKPTLGVGVNIQYF
TRBV27	.	.	TRBJ2-5	TGTGCCAGCAGTTCCGTGGGTATCGGGGGGCTGAGTGAGACCCAGTACTTC	CASSSVGIGGLSETQYF
TRBV28	TRBD2	.	TRBJ2-1	TGTGCCAGCAGACCGGGGACTAGCGGAGTCAATGAGCAGTTCTTC	CASRPGTSGVNEQFF
TRBV4-1	.	once	TRBJ1-2	TGCGCCAGCAGCCAAGAGGCAGGGAATGACTATGGCTACACCTTC	CASSQEAGNDYGYTF
TRBV30	.	.	TRBJ2-7	TGTGCCTGGAGCCAGTCGTCCAGGGCCTACGAGCAGTACTTC	CAWSQSSRAYEQYF
TRBV6-1	.	.	TRBJ2-7	TGTGCCAGCAGTGAGAGTCCCCTCAGCCCCTACGAGCAGTACTTC	CASSESPLSPYEQYF
TRBV27	TRBD1	.	TRBJ2-7	TGTGCCAGCAGTGGACAGGATTACGAGCAGTACTTC	CASSGQDYEQYF
TRBV19	.	.	TRBJ2-3	TGTGCCAGTAGTATATACGGCGGGAATATAGATACGCAGTATTTT	CASSIYGGNIDTQYF
TRBV7-8	.	.	TRBJ1-3	TGTGCCAGCAGCTTAGAGTATGGGGGCTCTGGAAACACCATATATTTT	CASSLEYGGSGNTIYF
TRBV15	.	.	TRBJ2-1	TGTGCCACCAGCAGAGATTCGAACGGTGAGCAGTTCTTC	CATSRDSNGEQFF
TRBV28	TRBD2	.	TRBJ2-7	TGTGCCAGCAGTGATCCGGGACTAGCGGGAGTCGAGCAGTACTTC	CASSDPGLAGVEQYF
TRBV11-2	TRBD1	.	TRBJ1-1	TGTGCCAGCAGCTCGGCGGGACAGGGGGCAGGGTACACTGAAGCTTTCTTT	CASSSAGQGAGYTEAFF
TRBV13	TRBD2	.	TRBJ2-7	TGTGCCAGCCGTCCTTGGTCGGGAGGGGACGAGCAGTACTTC	CASRPWSGGDEQYF
TRBV7-2	.	.	TRBJ2-3	TGTGCCAGCAGCCCCCAGGTGGATACGCAGTATTTT	CASSPQVDTQYF
TRBV5-1	.	.	TRBJ2-5	TGCGCCAGCAGCCGGGGGACAGCACAAGAGACCCAGTACTTC	CASSRGTAQETQYF
TRBV5-6	.	once	TRBJ2-3	TGTGCCAGCAGCGTACTAGTAGTCGACCCAGATACGCAGTATTTT	CASSVLVVDPDTQYF
TRBV25-1	.	.	TRBJ2-3	TGTGCCAGCAGTGTCCGAAAGGGCCCTCACACAGATACGCAGTATTTT	CASSVRKGPHTDTQYF
TRBV7-6	TRBD2	.	TRBJ2-3	TGTGCCAGCAGCTTAGAAGCTTCGGTAGCGGGAGGGCCCACAGATACGCAGTATTTT	CASSLEASVAGGPTDTQYF
TRBV28	TRBD1	.	TRBJ2-7	TGTGCCAGCAGTTGGGGACAGTCCTACGAGCAGTACTTC	CASSWGQSYEQYF
TRBV10-3	TRBD2	.	TRBJ2-5	TGTGCCATCAGGGGTACTACTAGCGGGAGAGAGACCCAGTACTTC	CAIRGTTSGRETQYF
TRBV19	.	.	TRBJ1-2	TGTGCCAGTAGTCTCGGGAAGTGGGGGGCTAACTATGGCTACACCTTC	CASSLGKWGANYGYTF
TRBV28	.	once	TRBJ1-2	TGTGCCAGCAGTGGGGAGGGGGTCGTCTATGGCTACACCTTC	CASSGEGVVYGYTF
TRBV7-6	.	.	TRBJ2-7	TGTGCCAGCAGCTCCCGTAGGGGGTTCAGCTCCTACGAGCAGTACTTC	CASSSRRGFSSYEQYF
TRBV7-9	.	.	TRBJ2-1	TGTGCCAGCAGCTTAAGACTCTCTCGGGCGGGTGGCTCCTACAATGAGCAGTTCTTC	CASSLRLSRAGGSYNEQFF
TRBV6-6	.	.	TRBJ2-7	TGTGCCAGCAGTTACGAGGGGGGTTTCTACGAGCAGTACTTC	CASSYEGGFYEQYF
TRBV10-2	TRBD1	.	TRBJ1-2	TGCGCCAGCACAGGGACAGGGGGCCATGGCTACACCTTC	CASTGTGGHGYTF
TRBV15	TRBD1	.	TRBJ2-7	TGTGCCACCAGCGACAGGGGGGCCTACGAGCAGTACTTC	CATSDRGAYEQYF
TRBV6-1	.	.	TRBJ1-4	TGTGCCAGCAGTGACTACAGGGCAGAGGGAGCAACTAATGAAAAACTGTTTTTT	CASSDYRAEGATNEKLFF
TRBV5-6	.	.	TRBJ2-1	TGTGCCAGCAGCCTGGGGGCGAACAATGAGCAGTTCTTC	CASSLGANNEQFF
TRBV19	.	.	TRBJ2-1	TGTGCCAGTACCCCAGGGACCTCGTCCTACAATGAGCAGTTCTTC	CASTPGTSSYNEQFF
TRBV9	.	.	TRBJ2-5	TGTGCCAGCAGCGTAGAAGGTCTGCGGGAGACCCAGTACTTC	CASSVEGLRETQYF
TRBV27	.	.	TRBJ1-4	TGTGCCAGCGGAACAGGGCTGTTCGAAAAACTGTTTTTT	CASGTGLFEKLFF
TRBV11-2	.	once	TRBJ2-1	TGTGCCAGCAGCTTAAATGGCCTCTCCTACAATGAGCAGTTCTTC	CASSLNGLSYNEQFF
TRBV28	.	.	TRBJ2-7	TGTGCCAGCAGCCCTACAGGGACTGACTTCGAGCAGTACTTC	CASSPTGTDFEQYF
TRBV13	TRBD2	.	TRBJ2-7	TGTGCCAGCAGCCAAGGGCCTAGCGGCTCCTACGAGCAGTACTTC	CASSQGPSGSYEQYF
TRBV11-2	.	.	TRBJ2-2	TGTGCCAGCAGCTTAACCGGGGAGCTGTTTTTT	CASSLTGELFF
TRBV19	.	.	TRBJ1-3	TGTGCCAGTAATCCTCGGTCCTTTTTTGCGGACACCATATATTTT	CASNPRSFFADTIYF
TRBV15	TRBD2	.	TRBJ2-1	TGTGCCACCAGCAGAGTAAGAAGCGGGAGCTCCTACAATGAGCAGTTCTTC	CATSRVRSGSSYNEQFF
TRBV7-2	.	.	TRBJ2-7	TGTGCCAGCAGCTTAGGATCGCTTGGGTCCTACGAGCAGTACTTC	CASSLGSLGSYEQYF
TRBV6-1	.	.	TRBJ2-7	TGTGCCAGCAGTGAATCAAGGGCTGGCGAGCAGTACTTC	CASSESRAGEQYF
TRBV15	.	.	TRBJ2-1	TGTGCCACCAGCAGAGATGGGCCCCGGGAAGCGTCGGAGGGCGGTGAGCAGTTCTTC	CATSRDGPREASEGGEQFF
TRBV27	TRBD1	.	TRBJ1-4	TGTGCCAGCAGTTTATATGGCGGGACAGGGACGAAAAAACTGTTTTTT	CASSLYGGTGTKKLFF
TRBV27	.	.	TRBJ2-1	TGTGCCAGCAGTTCCCCCACTCTGAGCTCCTACAATGAGCAGTTCTTC	CASSSPTLSSYNEQFF
TRBV28	.	.	TRBJ1-1	TGTGCCAGCAGCTTGATCGGGACATCCACTGAAGCTTTCTTT	CASSLIGTSTEAFF
TRBV19	TRBD1	.	TRBJ2-7	TGTGCCAGTAGTATATGGACAGGGAAATACGAGCAGTACTTC	CASSIWTGKYEQYF
TRBV2	.	.	TRBJ1-2	TGTGCCAGCATTAAGGTCGATAGCTACACCTTC	CASIKVDSYTF
TRBV19	TRBD2	.	TRBJ2-1	TGTGCCAGTAGTGTGACTAGCGGTGCCTACAATGAGCAGTTCTTC	CASSVTSGAYNEQFF
TRBV7-8	.	once	TRBJ2-1	TGTGCCAGCCCCGGGGAGGATAATGAGCAGTTCTTC	CASPGEDNEQFF
TRBV27	TRBD2	.	TRBJ2-7	TGTGCCAGCTCACTAGCGGGAGGGCGCGAGCAGTACTTC	CASSLAGGREQYF